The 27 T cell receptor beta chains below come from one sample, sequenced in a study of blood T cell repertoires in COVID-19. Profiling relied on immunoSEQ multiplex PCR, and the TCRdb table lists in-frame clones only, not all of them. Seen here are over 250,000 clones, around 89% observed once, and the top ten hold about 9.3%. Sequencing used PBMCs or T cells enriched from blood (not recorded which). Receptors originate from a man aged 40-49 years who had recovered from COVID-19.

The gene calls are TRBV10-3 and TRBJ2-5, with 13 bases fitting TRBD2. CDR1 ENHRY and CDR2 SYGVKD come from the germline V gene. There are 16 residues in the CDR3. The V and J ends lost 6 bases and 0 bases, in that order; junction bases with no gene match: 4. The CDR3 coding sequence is TGTGCCATCAGACACGGGACTAGCGGGGACCAAGAGACCCAGTACTTC. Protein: CAIRHGTSGDQETQYF.

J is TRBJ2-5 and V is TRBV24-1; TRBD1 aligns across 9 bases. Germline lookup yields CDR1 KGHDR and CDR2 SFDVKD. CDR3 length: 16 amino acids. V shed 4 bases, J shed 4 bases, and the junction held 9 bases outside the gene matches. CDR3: CATSDAGTGPPETQYF. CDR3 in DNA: TGTGCCACCAGTGACGCCGGGACAGGGCCCCCAGAGACCCAGTACTTC.

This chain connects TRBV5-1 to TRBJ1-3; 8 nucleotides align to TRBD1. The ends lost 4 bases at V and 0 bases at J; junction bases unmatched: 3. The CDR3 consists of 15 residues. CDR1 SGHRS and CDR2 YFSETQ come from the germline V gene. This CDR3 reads CASSGDRGSGNTIYF. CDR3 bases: TGCGCCAGCAGCGGAGACAGGGGCTCTGGAAACACCATATATTTT.

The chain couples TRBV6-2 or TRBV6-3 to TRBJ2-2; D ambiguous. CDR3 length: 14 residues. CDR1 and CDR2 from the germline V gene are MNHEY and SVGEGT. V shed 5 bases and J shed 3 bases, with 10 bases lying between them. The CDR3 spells CASSMTPYTGELFF. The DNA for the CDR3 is TGTGCCAGCAGTATGACTCCCTACACCGGGGAGCTGTTTTTT.

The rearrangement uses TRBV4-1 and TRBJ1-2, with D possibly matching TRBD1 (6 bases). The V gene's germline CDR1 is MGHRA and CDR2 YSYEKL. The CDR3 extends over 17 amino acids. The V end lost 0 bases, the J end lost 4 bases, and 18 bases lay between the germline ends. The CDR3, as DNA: TGCGCCAGCAGCCAAGATAGATGGGGGGGGCCGGTCTATGGCTACACCTTC. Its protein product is CASSQDRWGGPVYGYTF.

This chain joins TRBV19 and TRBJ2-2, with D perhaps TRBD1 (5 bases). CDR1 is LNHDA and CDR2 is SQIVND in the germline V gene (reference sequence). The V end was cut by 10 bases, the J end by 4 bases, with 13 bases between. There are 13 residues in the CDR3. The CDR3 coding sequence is TGTGCCACCCGAAGGGGTTCCACCGGGGAGCTGTTTTTT. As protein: CATRRGSTGELFF.

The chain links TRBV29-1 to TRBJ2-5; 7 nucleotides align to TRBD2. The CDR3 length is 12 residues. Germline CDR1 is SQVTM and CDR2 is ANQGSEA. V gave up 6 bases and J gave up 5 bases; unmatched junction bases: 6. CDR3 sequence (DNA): TGCAGCGTGGAGCGGGATAGGGAGACCCAGTACTTC. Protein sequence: CSVERDRETQYF.

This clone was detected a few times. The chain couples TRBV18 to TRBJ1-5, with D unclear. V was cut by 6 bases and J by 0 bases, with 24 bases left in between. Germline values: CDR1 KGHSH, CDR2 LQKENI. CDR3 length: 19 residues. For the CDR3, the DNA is TGTGCCAGCTCCCGGGCGGTCCTCTTGGGAGGGAATAGCAATCAGCCCCAGCATTTT. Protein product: CASSRAVLLGGNSNQPQHF. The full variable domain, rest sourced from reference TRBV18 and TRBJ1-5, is NAGVMQNPRHLVRRRGQEARLRCSPMKGHSHVYWYRQLPEEGLKFMVYLQKENIIDESGMPKERFSAEFPKEGPSILRIQQVVRGDSAAYFCASSRAVLLGGNSNQPQHFGDGTRLSIL.

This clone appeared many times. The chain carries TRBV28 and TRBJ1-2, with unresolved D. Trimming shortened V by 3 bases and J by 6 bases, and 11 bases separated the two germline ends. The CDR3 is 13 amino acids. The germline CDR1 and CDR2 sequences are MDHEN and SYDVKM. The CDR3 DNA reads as TGTGCCAGCAGTTTCAGCAAGCGCGATGGCTACACCTTC. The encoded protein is CASSFSKRDGYTF.

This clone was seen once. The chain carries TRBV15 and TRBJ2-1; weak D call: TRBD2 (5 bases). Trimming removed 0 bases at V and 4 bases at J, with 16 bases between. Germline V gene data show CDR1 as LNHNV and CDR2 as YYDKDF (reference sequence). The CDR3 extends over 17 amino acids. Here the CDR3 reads CATSRDVGEGVYNEQFF. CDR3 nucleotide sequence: TGTGCCACCAGCAGAGATGTTGGAGAGGGTGTTTACAATGAGCAGTTCTTC.

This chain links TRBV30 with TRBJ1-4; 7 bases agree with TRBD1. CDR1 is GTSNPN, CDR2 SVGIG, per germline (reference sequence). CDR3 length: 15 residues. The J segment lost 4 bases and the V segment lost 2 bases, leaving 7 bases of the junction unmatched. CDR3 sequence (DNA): TGTGCCTGGAGTCAAGCCGGGACAGTTAATGAAAAACTGTTTTTT. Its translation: CAWSQAGTVNEKLFF.

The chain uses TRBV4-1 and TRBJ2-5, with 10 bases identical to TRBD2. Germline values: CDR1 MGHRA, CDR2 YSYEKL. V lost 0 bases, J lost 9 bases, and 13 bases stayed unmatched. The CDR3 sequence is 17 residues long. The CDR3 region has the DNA TGCGCCAGCAGCCAAGATGGTTCTAGCGGGGGTACGGCGGCCCAGTACTTC. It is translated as CASSQDGSSGGTAAQYF.

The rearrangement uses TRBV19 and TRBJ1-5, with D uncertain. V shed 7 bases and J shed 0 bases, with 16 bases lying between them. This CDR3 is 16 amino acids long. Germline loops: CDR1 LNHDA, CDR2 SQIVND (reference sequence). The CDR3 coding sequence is TGTGCCAGTAATCCGGGTGGAGTCTATAGCAATCAGCCCCAGCATTTT. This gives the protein CASNPGGVYSNQPQHF. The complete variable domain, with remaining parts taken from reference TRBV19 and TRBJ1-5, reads DGGITQSPKYLFRKEGQNVTLSCEQNLNHDAMYWYRQDPGQGLRLIYYSQIVNDFQKGDIAEGYSVSREKKESFPLTVTSAQKNPTAFYLCASNPGGVYSNQPQHFGDGTRLSIL.

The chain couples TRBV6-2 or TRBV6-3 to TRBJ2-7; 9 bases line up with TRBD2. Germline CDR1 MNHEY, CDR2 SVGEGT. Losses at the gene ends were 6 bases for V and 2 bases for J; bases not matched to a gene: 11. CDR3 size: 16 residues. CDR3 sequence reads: CASSLGPAGGAYEQYF. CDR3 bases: TGTGCCAGCAGCCTGGGGCCAGCGGGGGGCGCCTACGAGCAGTACTTC.

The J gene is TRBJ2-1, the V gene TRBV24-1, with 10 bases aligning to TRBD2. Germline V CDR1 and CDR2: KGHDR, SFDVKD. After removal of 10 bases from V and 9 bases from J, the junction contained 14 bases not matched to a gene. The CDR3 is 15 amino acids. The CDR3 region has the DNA TGTGCCACAACCGGCGGGAGCGGGAGGGCCCCTGAGCAGTTCTTC. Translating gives CATTGGSGRAPEQFF.

CDR3 nucleotides: TGTGCCAGCAGTTTTTCTAGGGGGCGGCTAGTTGCAACTAATGAAAAACTGTTTTTT. This encodes CASSFSRGRLVATNEKLFF. The chain carries TRBV28 and TRBJ1-4, with 7 positions matching TRBD1. The CDR3 spans 19 residues. Looked up from germline, CDR1 is MDHEN and CDR2 is SYDVKM. J was trimmed by 0 bases and V by 3 bases; bases with no gene match: 13.

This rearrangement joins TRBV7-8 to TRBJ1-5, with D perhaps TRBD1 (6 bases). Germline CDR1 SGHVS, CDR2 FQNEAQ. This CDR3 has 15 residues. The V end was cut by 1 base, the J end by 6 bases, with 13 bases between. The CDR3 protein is CASSLVGGASQPQHF. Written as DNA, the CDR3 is TGTGCCAGCAGCTTAGTCGGGGGGGCTAGTCAGCCCCAGCATTTT. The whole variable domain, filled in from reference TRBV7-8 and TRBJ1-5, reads GAGVSQSPRYKVAKRGQDVALRCDPISGHVSLFWYQQALGQGPEFLTYFQNEAQLDKSGLPSDRFFAERPEGSVSTLKIQRTQQEDSAVYLCASSLVGGASQPQHFGDGTRLSIL.

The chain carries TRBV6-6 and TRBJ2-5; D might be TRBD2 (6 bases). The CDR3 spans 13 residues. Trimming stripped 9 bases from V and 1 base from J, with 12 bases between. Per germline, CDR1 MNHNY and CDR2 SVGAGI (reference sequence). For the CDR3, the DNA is TGTGCCAGTATACAGGAGGGCCAAGAGACCCAGTACTTC. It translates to CASIQEGQETQYF.

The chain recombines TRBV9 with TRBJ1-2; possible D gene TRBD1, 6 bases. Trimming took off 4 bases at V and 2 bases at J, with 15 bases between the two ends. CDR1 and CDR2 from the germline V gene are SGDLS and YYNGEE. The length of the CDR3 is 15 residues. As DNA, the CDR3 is TGTGCCAGCAGCCACTCGCAGGGGTTGAACTATGGCTACACCTTC. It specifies CASSHSQGLNYGYTF.

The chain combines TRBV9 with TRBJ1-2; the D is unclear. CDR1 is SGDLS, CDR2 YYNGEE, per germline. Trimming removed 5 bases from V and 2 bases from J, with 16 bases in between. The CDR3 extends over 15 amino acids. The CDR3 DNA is TGTGCCAGCAGTTCTAAGCCGGGAGGAAACTATGGCTACACCTTC. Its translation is CASSSKPGGNYGYTF. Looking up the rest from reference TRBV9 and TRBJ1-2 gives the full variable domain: DSGVTQTPKHLITATGQRVTLRCSPRSGDLSVYWYQQSLDQGLQFLIQYYNGEERAKGNILERFSAQQFPDLHSELNLSSLELGDSALYFCASSSKPGGNYGYTFGSGTRLTVV.

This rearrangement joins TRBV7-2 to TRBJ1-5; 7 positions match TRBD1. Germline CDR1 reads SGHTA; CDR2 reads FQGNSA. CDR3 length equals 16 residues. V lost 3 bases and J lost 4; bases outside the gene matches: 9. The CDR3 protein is CASSFRDRIGNQPQHF. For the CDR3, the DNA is TGTGCCAGCAGCTTCCGGGACAGAATTGGTAATCAGCCCCAGCATTTT.

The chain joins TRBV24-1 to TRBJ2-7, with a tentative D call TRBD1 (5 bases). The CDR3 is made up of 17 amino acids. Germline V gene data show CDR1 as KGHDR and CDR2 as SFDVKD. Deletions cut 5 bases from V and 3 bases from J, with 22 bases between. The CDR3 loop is CATSAILWTSTFYEQYF. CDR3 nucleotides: TGTGCCACCAGTGCTATCCTATGGACAAGCACTTTCTACGAGCAGTACTTC.

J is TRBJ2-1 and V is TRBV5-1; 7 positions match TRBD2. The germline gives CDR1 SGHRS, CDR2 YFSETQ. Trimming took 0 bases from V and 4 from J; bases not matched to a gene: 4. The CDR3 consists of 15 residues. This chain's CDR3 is CASSLASGQYNEQFF. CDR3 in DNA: TGCGCCAGCAGCTTGGCTAGCGGTCAATACAATGAGCAGTTCTTC.

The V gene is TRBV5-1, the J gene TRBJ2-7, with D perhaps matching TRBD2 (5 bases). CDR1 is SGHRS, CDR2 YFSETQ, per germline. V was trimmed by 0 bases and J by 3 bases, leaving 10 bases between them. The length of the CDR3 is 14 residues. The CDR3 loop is CASSLAGLGYEQYF. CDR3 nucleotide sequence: TGCGCCAGCAGCTTGGCGGGGTTAGGCTACGAGCAGTACTTC.

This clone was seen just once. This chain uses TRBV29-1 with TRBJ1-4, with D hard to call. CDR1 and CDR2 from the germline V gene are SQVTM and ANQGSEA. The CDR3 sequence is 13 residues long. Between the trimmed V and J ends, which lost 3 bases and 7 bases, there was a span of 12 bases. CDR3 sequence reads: CSVEREGGEKLFF. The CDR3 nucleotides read TGCAGCGTTGAGCGGGAAGGAGGTGAAAAACTGTTTTTT. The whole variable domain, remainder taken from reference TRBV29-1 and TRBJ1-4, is SAVISQKPSRDICQRGTSLTIQCQVDSQVTMMFWYRQQPGQSLTLIATANQGSEATYESGFVIDKFPISRPNLTFSTLTVSNMSPEDSSIYLCSVEREGGEKLFFGSGTQLSVL.

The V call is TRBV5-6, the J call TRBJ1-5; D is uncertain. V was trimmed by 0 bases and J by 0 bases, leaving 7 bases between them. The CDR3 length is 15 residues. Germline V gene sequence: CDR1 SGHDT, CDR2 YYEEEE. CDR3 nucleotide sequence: TGTGCCAGCAGCTTGGGAGCATATAGCAATCAGCCCCAGCATTTT. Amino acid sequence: CASSLGAYSNQPQHF. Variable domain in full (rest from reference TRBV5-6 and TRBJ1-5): DAGVTQSPTHLIKTRGQQVTLRCSPKSGHDTVSWYQQALGQGPQFIFQYYEEEERQRGNFPDRFSGHQFPNYSSELNVNALLLGDSALYLCASSLGAYSNQPQHFGDGTRLSIL.

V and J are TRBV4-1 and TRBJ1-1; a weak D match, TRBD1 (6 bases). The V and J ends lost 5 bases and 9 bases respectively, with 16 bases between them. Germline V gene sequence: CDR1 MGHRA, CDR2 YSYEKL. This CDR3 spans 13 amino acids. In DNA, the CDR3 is TGCGCCAGCAGCTACGACCGGGACACAAAAGCTTTCTTT. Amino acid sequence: CASSYDRDTKAFF.